The next 26 T cell receptor beta chains were all read from a single sample in a study of Ad26.COV2.S vaccination and SARS-CoV-2 variants. Method: immunoSEQ multiplex PCR; TCRdb's copy keeps in-frame clones and lacks some. This sample has 500,000 or so clones, with about 83% found just once. Specified treatment: roughly 18 received Ad26.COV2.S at low or high dose, single or two shots; 5 received placebo; per-sample allocation not given. All samples were drawn on day 63, counting from the first vaccine or placebo injection. This specimen was peripheral blood, taken in a trial of Ad26.COV2.S vaccine versus placebo. Source of these receptors: a person between 18 and 65 years old who received the Ad26.COV2.S COVID-19 vaccine or a placebo.

This chain uses TRBV2 with TRBJ1-5, with 7 bases matching TRBD1. Trimming removed 4 bases from V and 2 bases from J; junction bases left unmatched: 2. CDR3 size: 14 residues. Per the germline V gene, CDR1 is SNHLY and CDR2 is FYNNEI. CDR3 residues: CASSVTGGNQPQHF. DNA of the CDR3: TGTGCCAGCAGTGTCACAGGGGGCAATCAGCCCCAGCATTTT.

The rearrangement links TRBV7-8 to TRBJ2-1; D is possibly TRBD1 (6 bases). Germline lookup yields CDR1 SGHVS and CDR2 FQNEAQ. The V and J ends lost 2 bases and 7 bases respectively, with 15 bases between them. This CDR3 contains 15 residues. CDR3 sequence reads: CASSLTGQRGNEQFF. The DNA of the CDR3 is TGTGCCAGCAGCTTAACGGGACAACGAGGGAATGAGCAGTTCTTC.

This sequence joins TRBV6-5 and TRBJ2-1; D is tentatively TRBD1 or TRBD2 (6 bases each). CDR3 length equals 15 residues. Trimming left V 6 bases short and J 11 bases short, with 23 bases between. The germline V gene has CDR1 MNHEY and CDR2 SVGAGI. The CDR3: CASSLGGPGTRKQFF. CDR3 DNA sequence: TGTGCCAGCAGCCTGGGGGGCCCCGGGACAAGAAAGCAGTTCTTC.

J is TRBJ2-1 and V is TRBV21-1; no check of the table's D call, TRBD2, against the DNA was made. TRBV21-1 is a pseudogene locus. The CDR3 consists of 15 residues. The DNA of the CDR3 is TGTGCCAGCAGCAACGCGAGTGGTATTCCGGGTGAGCAGTTCTTC. This encodes CASSNASGIPGEQFF.

CDR3 nucleotide sequence: TGTGCCAGCATAGGGGCCCGATCCCTCCACTTT. Translation gives CASIGARSLHF. The chain has TRBV6-6 and TRBJ1-6, with TRBD1 as a possible D gene (5 bases). Germline loops: CDR1 MNHNY, CDR2 SVGAGI (reference sequence). The CDR3 loop spans 11 amino acids. V was shortened by 7 bases and J by 14 bases, with 12 bases between the two germline ends.

As for this clone: One end of the junction varies from germline; a read error may be responsible. This chain joins TRBV6-9 and TRBJ2-4, with no clear D. This CDR3 comprises 10 residues. From germline, CDR1 is MNHGY and CDR2 SVAAGI. CDR3 in amino acids: CGNPPTSYHF. The CDR3 DNA reads TGTGGCAACCCCCCGACGTCTTACCACTTC.

V and J are TRBV7-3 and TRBJ2-1, with D tentatively TRBD1 (5 bases). The germline CDR1 and CDR2 sequences are SGHTA and FQGTGA. This CDR3 contains 14 residues. V gave up 1 base and J gave up 6 bases, with 10 bases separating them. The CDR3, as DNA: TGTGCCAGCAGCTTAAACCAGGGCGTCAATGAGCAGTTCTTC. Translation gives CASSLNQGVNEQFF.

This sequence joins TRBV28 and TRBJ1-5; no clear D gene. V gave up 7 bases and J gave up 9 bases, with 19 bases separating them. The CDR3 runs 14 residues. CDR1 is MDHEN and CDR2 is SYDVKM in the germline V gene. As DNA, the CDR3 is TGTGCCAGCACCGGTACCCACAGCGGTCGGCCCCAGCATTTT. It codes for CASTGTHSGRPQHF.

The V and J genes are TRBV6-2 or TRBV6-3 and TRBJ1-5; D possibly corresponds to TRBD1 (5 bases). The CDR3 is 15 residues long. Germline assignment: CDR1 MNHEY and CDR2 SVGEGT. The V end lost 5 bases, the J end lost 3 bases, and 14 bases lay between the germline ends. This chain's CDR3 is CASSNSVGTNQPQHF. The CDR3 DNA follows: TGTGCCAGCAGTAATTCAGTAGGGACCAATCAGCCCCAGCATTTT.

Only a few counts were recorded for this clone. This chain joins TRBV6-6 and TRBJ2-2; TRBD2 agrees at 8 bases. V dropped 5 bases and J dropped 6; count of bases not matched to a gene: 11. The CDR3 has 16 amino acids. Germline V gene data show CDR1 as MNHNY and CDR2 as SVGAGI (reference sequence). The CDR3 region is CASSQPPGLGAGELFF. The CDR3 DNA sequence: TGTGCCAGCAGTCAACCACCGGGACTAGGAGCCGGGGAGCTGTTTTTT.

The CDR3 coding sequence is TGTGCCAGCAGTTCCCGGACTGGGAGCTCCTACAATGAGCAGTTCTTC. It translates to CASSSRTGSSYNEQFF. J is TRBJ2-1 and V is TRBV27; D may be TRBD2 (5 bases). This CDR3 has 16 amino acids. Trimming took 4 bases from V and 0 from J, leaving 13 bases between them. From germline, CDR1 is MNHEY and CDR2 SMNVEV (reference sequence).

This clone is a singleton in its sample. The J gene is TRBJ1-2, the V gene TRBV6-5; the D is unclear. V lost 8 bases to trimming and J lost 8 bases, with 18 bases between them. There are 13 residues in the CDR3. Per germline, CDR1 MNHEY and CDR2 SVGAGI. CDR3 loop: CASHNRAEEGYTF. The CDR3 region has the DNA TGTGCCAGCCATAATCGGGCAGAAGAGGGCTACACCTTC.

This rearrangement joins TRBV27 to TRBJ2-7; D possibly corresponds to TRBD2 (5 bases). Deletions cut 0 bases from V and 6 bases from J, with 12 bases between. This CDR3 is built from 14 residues. CDR1 and CDR2 (germline): MNHEY, SMNVEV (reference sequence). The chain's CDR3 is CASSLSDSRFEQYF. The CDR3 DNA is TGTGCCAGCAGTTTATCGGACTCCCGTTTCGAGCAGTACTTC.

The gene calls are TRBV9 and TRBJ2-7, with 13 bases aligning to TRBD2. The CDR3 has 19 residues. With V trimmed by 4 bases and J by 9 bases, 22 bases remained unmatched. Germline CDR1 reads SGDLS; CDR2 reads YYNGEE. The CDR3 reads CASSPPPGLAGTSGNRQYF. The CDR3 nucleotides read TGTGCCAGCAGCCCACCCCCGGGACTAGCGGGAACCTCAGGGAATAGGCAGTACTTC. Looking up the rest from reference TRBV9 and TRBJ2-7 gives the full variable domain: DSGVTQTPKHLITATGQRVTLRCSPRSGDLSVYWYQQSLDQGLQFLIQYYNGEERAKGNILERFSAQQFPDLHSELNLSSLELGDSALYFCASSPPPGLAGTSGNRQYFGPGTRLTVT.

The rearrangement links TRBV19 to TRBJ2-1; TRBD2 agrees at 11 bases. Germline loops: CDR1 LNHDA, CDR2 SQIVND (reference sequence). V lost 3 bases, J lost 5 bases, and 3 bases stayed unmatched. CDR3 size: 15 residues. The CDR3 region is CASSILTSGNNEQFF. For the CDR3, the DNA is TGTGCCAGTAGTATCCTGACTAGCGGGAACAATGAGCAGTTCTTC.

This CDR3 reads CASSRTSGRPVSYNEQFF. DNA of the CDR3: TGCGCCAGCAGCCGCACTAGCGGGAGGCCAGTGTCCTACAATGAGCAGTTCTTC. This chain uses TRBV10-1 with TRBJ2-1; 12 nucleotides align to TRBD2. Trimming took 6 bases from V and 1 from J; bases not matched to a gene: 10. The germline CDR1 and CDR2 sequences are WNHNN and SYGVQD (reference sequence). The CDR3 runs 18 residues.

The rearrangement uses TRBV19 and TRBJ2-6; 9 bases are shared with TRBD1. Germline V gene sequence: CDR1 LNHDA, CDR2 SQIVND (reference sequence). This CDR3 is built from 21 residues. After removal of 1 base from V and 0 bases from J, the junction contained 13 bases not matched to a gene. CDR3 nucleotides: TGTGCCAGTAGTATAGTCCGGAGCCGGGACAGGGACTACTCTGGGGCCAACGTCCTGACTTTC. It yields the protein CASSIVRSRDRDYSGANVLTF.

The rearrangement uses TRBV10-3 and TRBJ2-7, with 7 bases that match TRBD2. The CDR3 contains 14 residues. The germline V gene has CDR1 ENHRY and CDR2 SYGVKD. J gave up 5 bases and V 6 bases, and 10 bases lay outside the gene matches. As DNA, the CDR3 is TGTGCCATCAGGCTAGCGGAAGCCTCTGACGAGCAGTACTTC. Translating gives CAIRLAEASDEQYF.

The chain couples TRBV7-6 to TRBJ2-3; D remains unclear. This CDR3 contains 13 residues. Germline assignment: CDR1 SGHVS and CDR2 FNYEAQ. V lost 2 bases and J 3 bases, leaving 6 bases between the germline ends. In DNA, the CDR3 is TGTGCCAGCAGCTTAAGTCTAACAGATACGCAGTATTTT. As protein: CASSLSLTDTQYF.

The chain combines TRBV28 with TRBJ1-5; no firm D call. From germline, CDR1 is MDHEN and CDR2 SYDVKM. The CDR3 runs 12 residues. The V end was cut by 1 base, the J end by 6 bases, with 4 bases between. Here the CDR3 reads CASSLLSQPQHF. CDR3 sequence (DNA): TGTGCCAGCAGTTTATTGTCTCAGCCCCAGCATTTT.

The CDR3 coding sequence is TGTGCCAGCAGCTCTGGAGGGGAAACTGAAGCTTTCTTT. Amino acid sequence: CASSSGGETEAFF. The chain joins TRBV11-3 to TRBJ1-1; possible D gene TRBD1, 5 bases. The V and J ends lost 4 bases and 5 bases respectively, with 11 bases between them. Germline CDR1 is SGHNT and CDR2 is YENEEA. This CDR3 comprises 13 residues.

The chain combines TRBV10-3 with TRBJ2-2, with 13 bases fitting TRBD2. The CDR3 is 15 amino acids. Germline values: CDR1 ENHRY, CDR2 SYGVKD. The ends lost 8 bases at V and 0 bases at J; junction bases unmatched: 0. The CDR3 DNA reads as TGTGCCATCGGGACTAGCGGGACGAACACCGGGGAGCTGTTTTTT. Protein product: CAIGTSGTNTGELFF.

The CDR3 sequence: CASSVAASGARETQYF. DNA for the CDR3: TGTGCCAGCAGCGTAGCCGCTAGCGGGGCCAGGGAGACCCAGTACTTC. The chain links TRBV9 to TRBJ2-5, with 9 positions matching TRBD2. Looked up from germline, CDR1 is SGDLS and CDR2 is YYNGEE. Trimming took 0 bases from V and 5 from J; bases not matched to a gene: 8. The CDR3 spans 16 residues.

The genes are TRBV2 and TRBJ1-6, with TRBD1 identical over 8 bases. Germline V gene sequence: CDR1 SNHLY, CDR2 FYNNEI. V trimming: 2 bases; J trimming: 2 bases; junction bases outside the gene matches: 5. The CDR3 has 17 amino acids. CDR3 amino acids: CASSEFGQGAYNSPLHF. CDR3 DNA: TGTGCCAGCAGTGAATTTGGACAGGGTGCCTATAATTCACCCCTCCACTTT.

The rearrangement joins TRBV6-1 to TRBJ2-1; possible D gene TRBD2, 6 bases. Germline values: CDR1 MNHNS, CDR2 SASEGT. This CDR3 is 14 amino acids long. V dropped 1 base and J dropped 9 bases, with 13 bases sitting between them. The CDR3 DNA reads as TGTGCCAGCAGTGAAGGGGTAGTAGCGGTTGAGCAGTTCTTC. It specifies CASSEGVVAVEQFF.

This clone was counted a single time. V gene TRBV28 combines with J gene TRBJ2-3, with D unresolved. Germline-derived CDR1 and CDR2 are MDHEN and SYDVKM. V was pared by 5 bases and J by 0 bases, with 12 bases between. The CDR3 contains 15 residues. The CDR3 DNA reads TGTGCCAGCAGTCATATCGCAGGTAGCACAGATACGCAGTATTTT. It codes for CASSHIAGSTDTQYF.